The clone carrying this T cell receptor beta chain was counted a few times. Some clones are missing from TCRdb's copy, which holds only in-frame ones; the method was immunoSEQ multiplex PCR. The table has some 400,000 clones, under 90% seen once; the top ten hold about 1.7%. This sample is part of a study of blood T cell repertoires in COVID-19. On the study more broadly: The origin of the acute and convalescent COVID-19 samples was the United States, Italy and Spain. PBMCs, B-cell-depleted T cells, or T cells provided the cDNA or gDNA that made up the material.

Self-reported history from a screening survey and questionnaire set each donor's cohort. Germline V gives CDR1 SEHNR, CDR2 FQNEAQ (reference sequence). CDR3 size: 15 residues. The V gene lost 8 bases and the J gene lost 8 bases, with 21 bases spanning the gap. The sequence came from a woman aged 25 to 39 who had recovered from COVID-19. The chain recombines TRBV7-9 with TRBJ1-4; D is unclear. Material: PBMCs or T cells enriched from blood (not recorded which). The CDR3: CASAPQSGDLEKLFF. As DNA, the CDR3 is TGTGCCAGCGCCCCCCAGTCTGGCGACTTAGAAAAACTGTTTTTT.